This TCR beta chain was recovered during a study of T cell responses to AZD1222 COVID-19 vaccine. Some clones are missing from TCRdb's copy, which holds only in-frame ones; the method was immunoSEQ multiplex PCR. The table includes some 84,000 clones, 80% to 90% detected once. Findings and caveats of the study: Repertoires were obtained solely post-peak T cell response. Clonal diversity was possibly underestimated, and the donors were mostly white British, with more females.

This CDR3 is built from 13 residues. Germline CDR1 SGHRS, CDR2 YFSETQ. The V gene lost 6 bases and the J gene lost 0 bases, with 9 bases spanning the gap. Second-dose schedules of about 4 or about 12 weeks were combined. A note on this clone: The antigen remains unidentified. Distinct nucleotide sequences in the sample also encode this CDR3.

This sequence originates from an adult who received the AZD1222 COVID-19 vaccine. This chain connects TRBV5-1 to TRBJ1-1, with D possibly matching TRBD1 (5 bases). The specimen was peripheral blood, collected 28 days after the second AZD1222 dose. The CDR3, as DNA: TGCGCCAGCAAAGCAGGGTTGAACACTGAAGCTTTCTTT. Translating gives CASKAGLNTEAFF.